This entry describes one TCR beta chain. Other DNA sequences in the same sample also yield this CDR3. Some clones are missing from TCRdb's copy, which holds only in-frame ones; the method was immunoSEQ multiplex PCR. Among under 140,000 clones listed, 85% to 95% were seen once. These data are taken from a study of T cell responses to AZD1222 COVID-19 vaccine. Germline V gives CDR1 LGHDT, CDR2 YNNKEL (reference sequence). The CDR3 contains 11 residues. Between the trimmed V and J ends, which lost 3 bases and 4 bases, there was a span of 3 bases. Sequenced material: peripheral blood, taken on day 0 of AZD1222 vaccination. The V call is TRBV3-1 (or the pseudogene TRBV3-2), the J call TRBJ1-1; D remains unclear. This clonotype originated in an adult in good health. The CDR3 spells CASSQGTEAFF. CDR3 DNA: TGTGCCAGCAGCCAGGGCACTGAAGCTTTCTTT.